Sequencing of this TCR beta chain was carried out in a study of human versus mouse CDR3 diversity and MHC coevolution. CDR1 is MNHEY and CDR2 is SVGAGI in the germline V gene. The CDR3 has 14 amino acids. V lost 7 bases to trimming and J lost 4 bases; unmatched junction nucleotides: 6. Repertoires were generated with immunoSEQ multiplex PCR, while TCRdb's copy carries only in-frame clones and drops some. Among about 60,000 clones listed, roughly 94% were seen once. The receptor was derived from a person aged 55 to 70 in good health. This sequence joins TRBV6-5 and TRBJ2-7, with 11 bases aligning to TRBD1. The sample taken for sequencing was naive CD4+ T cells from blood. Subset in this sample: CD45RO-negative CD62L-positive naive CD4 T cells. CDR3 in DNA: TGTGCCAGCAACCCATGGGACAGGGGGTACGAGCAGTACTTC. It encodes CASNPWDRGYEQYF.